This entry concerns a single T cell receptor beta chain. Its antigen remains unidentified. Mouse gene names and germline throughout. The read comes to an end 3 residues before the CDR3 does, leaving the germline J gene to fill in the end. The sample comes from a study of CD8+ T cells in alopecia areata. Turning to the study itself: Spontaneously alopecic C3H/HeJ graft donors, roughly 6-12 months old, gave skin to roughly 7-11-week-old female C3H/HeJ mice. Study results and limitations: Researchers reported that TCR sharing among patients proved less clear than in mice, possibly HLA-linked. Scalp specimens additionally yield sequences from normal skin's resident alphabeta T cells.

It was cDNA, reverse transcribed from extracted RNA, that served as the sequencing template. The assay was immunoSEQ multiplex PCR, and TCRdb's table has in-frame clones only and misses some. Listed for the sample are around 300,000 clones, none seen a single time. A sort of pooled cutaneous lymph node cells used CD4, CD8alpha, NKG2D, NKG2ACE and other stains. The CDR3 is 14 residues long. V dropped 3 bases and J dropped 5; count of bases not matched to a gene: 2. Germline CDR1 is NSHNY and CDR2 is SYGAGN. This sequence originates from a C3H/HeJ mouse with alopecia areata. Strain haplotype at MHC: H2-k. Sequencing input: CD4+ T cells sorted from a lymph node. The chain couples TRBV13-1 to TRBJ1-6, with 7 bases identical to TRBD1. TRBJ1-6 is an open reading frame whose function is uncertain. The sequenced CDR3 bases are TGTGCCAGCAGTGGGGGACAGAATAATTCGCCC. As protein: CASSGGQNNSP. The whole CDR3 sequence is CASSGGQNNSPLYF.